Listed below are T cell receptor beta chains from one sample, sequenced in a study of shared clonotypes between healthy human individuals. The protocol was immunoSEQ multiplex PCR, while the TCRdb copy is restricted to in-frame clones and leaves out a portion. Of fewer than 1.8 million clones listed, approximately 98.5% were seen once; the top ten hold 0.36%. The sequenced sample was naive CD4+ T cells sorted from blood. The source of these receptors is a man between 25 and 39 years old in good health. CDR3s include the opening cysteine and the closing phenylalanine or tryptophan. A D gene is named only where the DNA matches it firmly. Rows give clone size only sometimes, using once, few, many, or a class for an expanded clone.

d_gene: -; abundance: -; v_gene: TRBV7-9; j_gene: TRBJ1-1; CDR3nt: TGTGCCAGCAGTTCCGGAGCTTATACAATCGCCTTGAACACTGAAGCTTTCTTT; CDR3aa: CASSSGAYTIALNTEAFF
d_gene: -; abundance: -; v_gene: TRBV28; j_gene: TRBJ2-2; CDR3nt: TGTGCCAGCAGTTCTCCAGGGCGAGGTCGGGAGCTGTTTTTT; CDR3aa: CASSSPGRGRELFF
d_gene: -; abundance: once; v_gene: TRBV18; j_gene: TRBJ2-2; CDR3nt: TGTGCCAGCTCACCTCTGGACCCCGGGGAGCTGTTTTTT; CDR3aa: CASSPLDPGELFF
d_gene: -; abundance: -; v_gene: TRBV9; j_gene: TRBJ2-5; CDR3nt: TGTGCCAGCAGCGTATTAGGCGGGCCTCAAGAGACCCAGTACTTC; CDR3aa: CASSVLGGPQETQYF
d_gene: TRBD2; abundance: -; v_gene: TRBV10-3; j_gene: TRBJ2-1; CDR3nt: TGTGCCATCAGTGAGGGGACTAGAGGAGCCTACAATGAGCAGTTCTTC; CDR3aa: CAISEGTRGAYNEQFF
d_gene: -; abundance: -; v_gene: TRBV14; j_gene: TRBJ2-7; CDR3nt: TGTGCCAGCAGTCGGAGACGGGACTCTCCCTACGAGCAGTACTTC; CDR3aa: CASSRRRDSPYEQYF
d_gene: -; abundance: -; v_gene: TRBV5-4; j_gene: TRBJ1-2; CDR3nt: TGTGCCAGCAGCTTGGAAGGTTCGTCGTATGGCTACACCTTC; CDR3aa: CASSLEGSSYGYTF
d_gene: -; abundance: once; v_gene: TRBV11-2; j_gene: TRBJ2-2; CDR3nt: TGTGCCAGCAGCTTCGCCTTTTTAACCGGGGAGCTGTTTTTT; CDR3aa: CASSFAFLTGELFF
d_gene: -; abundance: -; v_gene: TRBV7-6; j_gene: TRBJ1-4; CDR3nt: TGTGCCAGCAGCCAGCAGGGTGCAACTAATGAAAAACTGTTTTTT; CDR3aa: CASSQQGATNEKLFF
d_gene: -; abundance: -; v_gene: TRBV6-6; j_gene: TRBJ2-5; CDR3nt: TGTGCCAGCAGTACTTTTGGAGAGACCCAGTACTTC; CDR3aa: CASSTFGETQYF
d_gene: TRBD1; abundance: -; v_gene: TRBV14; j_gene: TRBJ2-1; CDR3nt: TGTGCCAGCAGCCAAATGGTCCGGGACAGGGGCCGCACTATGCATGAGCAGTTCTTC; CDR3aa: CASSQMVRDRGRTMHEQFF
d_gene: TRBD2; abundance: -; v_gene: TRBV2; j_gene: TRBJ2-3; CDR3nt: TGTGCCAGCAGTGCCTACCCGGGACTAGCGGGTTGGAGCACAGATACGCAGTATTTT; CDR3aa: CASSAYPGLAGWSTDTQYF
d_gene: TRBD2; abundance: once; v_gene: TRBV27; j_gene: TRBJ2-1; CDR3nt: TGTGCCAGCAGTCCCAGCGGGAGGTTTTCCTACAATGAGCAGTTCTTC; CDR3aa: CASSPSGRFSYNEQFF
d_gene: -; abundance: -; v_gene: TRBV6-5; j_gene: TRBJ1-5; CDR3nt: TGTGCCAGCAGGCGCTCCCGGGATCAGCCCCAGCATTTT; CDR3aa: CASRRSRDQPQHF
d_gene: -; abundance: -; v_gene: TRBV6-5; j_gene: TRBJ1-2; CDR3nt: TGTGCCAGCAGTTCTCGGACGGACCTCTATGGCTACACCTTC; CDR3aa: CASSSRTDLYGYTF
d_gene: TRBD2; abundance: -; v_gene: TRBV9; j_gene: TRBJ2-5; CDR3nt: TGTGCCAGCAGCGTAGCGGGACTAAGGGGTGAAGAGACCCAGTACTTC; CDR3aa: CASSVAGLRGEETQYF
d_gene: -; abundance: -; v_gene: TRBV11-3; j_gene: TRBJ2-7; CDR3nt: TGTGCCAGCAGCTCGGACATGGATTACGAGCAGTACTTC; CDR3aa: CASSSDMDYEQYF
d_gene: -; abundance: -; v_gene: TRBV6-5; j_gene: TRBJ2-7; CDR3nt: TGTGCCAGCAGTTACGACGAGCAGTACTTC; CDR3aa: CASSYDEQYF
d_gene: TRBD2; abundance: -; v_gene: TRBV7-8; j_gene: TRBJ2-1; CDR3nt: TGTGCCAGCAGCTTAGGAGCGGGAGGCGGCGGCAATGAGCAGTTCTTC; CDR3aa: CASSLGAGGGGNEQFF
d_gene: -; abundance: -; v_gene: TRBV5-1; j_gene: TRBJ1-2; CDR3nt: TGCGCCAGCAGCTTGGCCCTAGGCGGGAACTATGGCTACACCTTC; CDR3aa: CASSLALGGNYGYTF
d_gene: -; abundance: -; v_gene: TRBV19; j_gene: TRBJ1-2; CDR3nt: TGTGCCAGTAGTATGGGGGGGCCCCAGTTCCATGGCTACACCTTC; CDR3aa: CASSMGGPQFHGYTF
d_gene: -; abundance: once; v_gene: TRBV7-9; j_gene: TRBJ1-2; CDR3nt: TGTGCCAGCAGCTCTTGGACTACGGAGCCCTCGGAGGGCTACACCTTC; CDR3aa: CASSSWTTEPSEGYTF
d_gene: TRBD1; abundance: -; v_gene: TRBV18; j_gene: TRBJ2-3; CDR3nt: TGTGCCAGCTCACCGCGAACCGGGACAGGGCCCACAGATACGCAGTATTTT; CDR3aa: CASSPRTGTGPTDTQYF
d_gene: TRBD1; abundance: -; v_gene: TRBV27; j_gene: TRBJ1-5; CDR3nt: TGTGCCAGCAGTTTAGGGGGACAGGGCGGACAGCCCCAGCATTTT; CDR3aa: CASSLGGQGGQPQHF
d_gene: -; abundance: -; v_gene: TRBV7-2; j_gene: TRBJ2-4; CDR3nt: TGTGCCAGCAGCTTGACAGCCAAAAACATTCAGTACTTC; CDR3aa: CASSLTAKNIQYF
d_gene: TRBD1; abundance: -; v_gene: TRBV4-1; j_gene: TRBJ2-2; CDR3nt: TGCGCCAGCAGCCATCCCCCGGGACAGGGAGGATCCGGGGAGCTGTTTTTT; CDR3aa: CASSHPPGQGGSGELFF
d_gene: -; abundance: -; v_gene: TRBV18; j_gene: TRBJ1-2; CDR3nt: TGTGCCAGCTCACGTACCGACCGTGGTGCCCACTCGTACTATGGCTACACCTTC; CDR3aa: CASSRTDRGAHSYYGYTF
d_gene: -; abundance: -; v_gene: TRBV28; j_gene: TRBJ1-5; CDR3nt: TGTGCCAGCAGTTTAGAGGGGGGGAATCAGCCCCAGCATTTT; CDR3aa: CASSLEGGNQPQHF
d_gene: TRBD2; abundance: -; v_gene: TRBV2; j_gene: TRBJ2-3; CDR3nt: TGTGCCAGCGGAGCTTCTAGCGGCCAAGGAGATACGCAGTATTTT; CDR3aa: CASGASSGQGDTQYF
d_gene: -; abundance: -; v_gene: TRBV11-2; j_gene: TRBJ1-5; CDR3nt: TGTGCCAGCAGCTTAAAGGGGTATAGCAATCAGCCCCAGCATTTT; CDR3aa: CASSLKGYSNQPQHF
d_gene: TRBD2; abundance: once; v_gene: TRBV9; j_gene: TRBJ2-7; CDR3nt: TGTGCCAGCAGCGATGGGCTAGCGGGAGCCTACGAGCAGTACTTC; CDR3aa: CASSDGLAGAYEQYF
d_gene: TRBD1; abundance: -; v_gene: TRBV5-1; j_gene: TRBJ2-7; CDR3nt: TGCGCCAGCAGCATTGTGCCGGGACAGGGTAGCTACGAGCAGTACTTC; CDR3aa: CASSIVPGQGSYEQYF
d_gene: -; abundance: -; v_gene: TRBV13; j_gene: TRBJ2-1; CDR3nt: TGTGCCAGCAGCTTAGGGACGTTTAATGAGCAGTTCTTC; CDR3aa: CASSLGTFNEQFF
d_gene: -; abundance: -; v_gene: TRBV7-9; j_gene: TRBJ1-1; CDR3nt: TGTGCCAGGGCGGACCTTTCGAACACTGAAGCTTTCTTT; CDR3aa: CARADLSNTEAFF
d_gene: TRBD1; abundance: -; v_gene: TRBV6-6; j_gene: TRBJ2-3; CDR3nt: TGTGCCAGCAAGGGGGCAGGGGTCACAGATACGCAGTATTTT; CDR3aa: CASKGAGVTDTQYF
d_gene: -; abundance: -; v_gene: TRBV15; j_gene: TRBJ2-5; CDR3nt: TGTGCCACCAGCAGAGCGGGAGAAAGAGGGGAGACCCAGTACTTC; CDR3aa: CATSRAGERGETQYF
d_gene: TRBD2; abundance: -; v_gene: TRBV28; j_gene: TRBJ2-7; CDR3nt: TGTGCCAGCAGTTTACTGCGCGGGAGAGGCTCCTACGAGCAGTACTTC; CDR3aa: CASSLLRGRGSYEQYF
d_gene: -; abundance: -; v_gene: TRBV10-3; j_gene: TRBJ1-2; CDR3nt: TGTGCCATCAGTCGCGGAGGGTCGGACTATGGCTACACCTTC; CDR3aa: CAISRGGSDYGYTF
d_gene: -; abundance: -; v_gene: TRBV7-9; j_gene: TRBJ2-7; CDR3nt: TGTGCCAGCAGCTTAGTGGGCGGAGTTAGCTCCTACGAGCAGTACTTC; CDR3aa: CASSLVGGVSSYEQYF
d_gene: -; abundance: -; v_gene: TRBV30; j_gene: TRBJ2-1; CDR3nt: TGTGCCTGGAGTCAAGGTCCTAGCCGAAACTACAATGAGCAGTTCTTC; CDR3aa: CAWSQGPSRNYNEQFF
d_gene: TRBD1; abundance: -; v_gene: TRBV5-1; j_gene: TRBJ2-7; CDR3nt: TGCGCCACTAAGAGATTGCCGGGACAGCCCTACGAGCAGTACTTC; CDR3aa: CATKRLPGQPYEQYF
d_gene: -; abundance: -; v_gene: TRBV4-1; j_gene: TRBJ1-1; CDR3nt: TGCGCCAGCAGCCAAGCGGGGGTTCAGGACACTGAAGCTTTCTTT; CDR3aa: CASSQAGVQDTEAFF
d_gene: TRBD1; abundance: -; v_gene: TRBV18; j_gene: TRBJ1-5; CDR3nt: TGTGCCAGCTCACTGGGACAGCCGGATAGCAATCAGCCCCAGCATTTT; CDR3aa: CASSLGQPDSNQPQHF
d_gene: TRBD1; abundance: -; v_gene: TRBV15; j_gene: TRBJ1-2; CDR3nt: TGTGCCACAGCGAAACGCCAGGGGGCCGGTGGCTACACCTTC; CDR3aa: CATAKRQGAGGYTF
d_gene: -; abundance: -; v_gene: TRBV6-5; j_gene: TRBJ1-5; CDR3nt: TGTGCCAGCAGCCTCCTGGGGCAGGGCGATCAGCCCCAGCATTTT; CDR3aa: CASSLLGQGDQPQHF
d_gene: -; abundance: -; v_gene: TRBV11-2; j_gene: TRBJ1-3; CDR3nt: TGTGCCAGCAGCTTGGGGGATCGCTCTGGAAACACCATATATTTT; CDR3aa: CASSLGDRSGNTIYF
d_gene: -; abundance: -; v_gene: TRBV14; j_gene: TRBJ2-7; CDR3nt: TGTGCCAGCAGCGTATATGGGTACGAGCAGTACTTC; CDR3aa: CASSVYGYEQYF
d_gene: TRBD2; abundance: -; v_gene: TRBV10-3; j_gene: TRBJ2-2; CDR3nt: TGTGCCATCAGACCCCCGGGACTAGCGGGGAACACCGGGGAGCTGTTTTTT; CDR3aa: CAIRPPGLAGNTGELFF
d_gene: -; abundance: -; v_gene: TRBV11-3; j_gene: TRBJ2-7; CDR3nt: TGTGCCAGCAGCTTAGGCGGGGTCCAAGGGGAGCAGTACTTC; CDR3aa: CASSLGGVQGEQYF
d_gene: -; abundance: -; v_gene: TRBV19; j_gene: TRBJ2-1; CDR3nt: TGTGCCAGTAGTACACTCGATGGGTACAATGAGCAGTTCTTC; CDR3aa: CASSTLDGYNEQFF
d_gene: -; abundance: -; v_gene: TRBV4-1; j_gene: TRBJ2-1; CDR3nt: TGCGCCAGCAGCCAAGATCTTGGGGGACCCTACAATGAGCAGTTCTTC; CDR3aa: CASSQDLGGPYNEQFF
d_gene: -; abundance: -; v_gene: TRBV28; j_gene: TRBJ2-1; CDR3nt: TGTGCCAGCAGTTTAGGGGGTCTCTACAATGAGCAGTTCTTC; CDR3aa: CASSLGGLYNEQFF
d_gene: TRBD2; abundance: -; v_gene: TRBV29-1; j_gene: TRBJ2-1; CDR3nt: TGCAGCGCAGAGGAGCCGGGAGGGAAGCAGTTCTTC; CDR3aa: CSAEEPGGKQFF
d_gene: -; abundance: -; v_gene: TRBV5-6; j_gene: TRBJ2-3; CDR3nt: TGTGCCAGCAGCTTGGGGAGAAATACGCAGTATTTT; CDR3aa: CASSLGRNTQYF